This TCR beta chain was captured in a study of hypomethylating agent response in myelodysplastic syndrome. Study background: Of patients, about 70% of the 11 got azacitidine and 3 of 11 decitabine. A diploid cytogenetic profile was most common; mean age about 76 +/- 6.4 years.

Method: immunoSEQ multiplex PCR; TCRdb's copy keeps in-frame clones and lacks some. The sample carries over 3,500 clones, roughly 84% recorded once. The analysis used unsorted bulk bone marrow, not T-cell subsets. This CDR3 region has 16 residues. Trimming cost V 1 base and J 5 bases, with 16 bases left between them. Germline lookup yields CDR1 MNHNS and CDR2 SASEGT. This specimen was bone marrow, taken before or after starting hypomethylating agent treatment for myelodysplastic syndrome (not recorded which). The source is a human donor with myelodysplastic syndrome. This chain uses TRBV6-1 with TRBJ2-3; TRBD2 might be the D (6 bases). The CDR3 sequence: CASSEDRTGEVDTQYF. Written as DNA, the CDR3 is TGTGCCAGCAGTGAAGATAGGACGGGAGAGGTAGATACGCAGTATTTT.